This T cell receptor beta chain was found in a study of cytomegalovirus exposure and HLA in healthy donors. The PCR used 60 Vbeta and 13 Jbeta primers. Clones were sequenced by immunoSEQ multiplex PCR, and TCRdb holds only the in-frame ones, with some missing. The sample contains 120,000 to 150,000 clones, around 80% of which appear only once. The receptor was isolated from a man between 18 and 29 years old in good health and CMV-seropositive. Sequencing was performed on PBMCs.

CDR3 region: CASSEARTGHGYTF. The CDR3 nucleotides read TGTGCCAGCAGTGAAGCCCGGACAGGGCATGGCTACACCTTC. The gene calls are TRBV6-1 and TRBJ1-2; 8 bases agree with TRBD1. V gave up 0 bases and J gave up 6 bases; unmatched junction bases: 3. This CDR3 is built from 14 residues. From germline, CDR1 is MNHNS and CDR2 SASEGT.